This T cell receptor beta chain was recorded in a study of Tregs in tolerant kidney transplant recipients. Study-level results: Findings come from small patient numbers and require larger validation.

Germline lookup yields CDR1 MDHEN and CDR2 SYDVKM. With 5 bases clipped from V and 2 bases from J, the junction kept 8 bases outside the gene matches. The CDR3 extends over 15 amino acids. After 6 days with irradiated graft donor PBMCs, CFSE-labeled recipient PBMCs were FACS-sorted. Profiled with immunoSEQ multiplex PCR; TCRdb holds only in-frame clones, not every one. The sample carries 15,000 to 19,000 clones, around 53% recorded once. Notes on this clone: The antigen is unknown.

This sequence joins TRBV28 and TRBJ2-5; 7 positions agree with TRBD2. This receptor was identified in a human patient who received a combined kidney and bone marrow transplant. The sample consisted of CD4+ T cells from blood cultured with allogeneic cells, taken before the transplant. CDR3: CASSQRLALQETQYF. The CDR3 coding sequence is TGTGCCAGCAGTCAAAGACTAGCTTTGCAAGAGACCCAGTACTTC.